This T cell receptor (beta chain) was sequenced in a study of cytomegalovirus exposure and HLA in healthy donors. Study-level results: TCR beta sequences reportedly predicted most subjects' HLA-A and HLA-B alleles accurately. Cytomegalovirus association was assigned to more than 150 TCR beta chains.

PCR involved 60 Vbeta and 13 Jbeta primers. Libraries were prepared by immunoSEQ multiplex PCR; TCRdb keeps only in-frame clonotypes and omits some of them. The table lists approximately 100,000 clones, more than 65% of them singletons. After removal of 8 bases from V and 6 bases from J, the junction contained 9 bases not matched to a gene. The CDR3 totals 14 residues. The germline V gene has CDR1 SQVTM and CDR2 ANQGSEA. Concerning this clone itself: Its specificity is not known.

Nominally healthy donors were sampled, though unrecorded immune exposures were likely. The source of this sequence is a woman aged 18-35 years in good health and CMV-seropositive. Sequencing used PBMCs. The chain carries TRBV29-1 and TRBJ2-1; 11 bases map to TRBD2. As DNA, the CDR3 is TGCAGCTCCATAGCGGGAGGGCCCCCCAATGAGCAGTTCTTC. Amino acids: CSSIAGGPPNEQFF.